This TCR beta chain is from a study of T cells in Graves' hyperthyroidism and ophthalmopathy. TCR beta CDR3 regions were amplified from RNA. TCR CDR3 regions were first amplified by RT-PCR with HTBI primers. Via MiXCR, TCRdb re-called the multiplex PCR reads, giving one row per CDR3 protein. The table shows roughly 570,000 distinct CDR3 sequences, with about 43% occurring only once. Graves' hyperthyroidism was deemed stable given no ophthalmopathy progression within 18 months. This clonotype was detected ten times or more. Looked up from germline, CDR1 is SQVTM and CDR2 is ANQGSEA. CDR3 length: 14 residues. V trimming: 6 bases; J trimming: 2 bases; junction bases outside the gene matches: 9.

This receptor was taken from a woman under 30 with Graves' hyperthyroidism. Sequenced: peripheral blood or thyroid tissue (not recorded which). This chain connects TRBV29-1 to TRBJ2-7; 8 nucleotides line up with TRBD1. The CDR3 here is CSVAQGGYTYEQYF. In DNA, the CDR3 is TGCAGCGTGGCACAGGGGGGTTATACCTACGAGCAGTACTTC.